This entry lists 28 T cell receptor beta chains sequenced from one sample in a study of Graves' ophthalmopathy and Graves' hyperthyroidism listed by TCRdb under 2018. Sequenced using an Illumina HiSeq 2000. For repertoire sequencing, the TCR beta CDR3 regions were amplified from RNA transcripts. The first round was an RT-PCR using HTBI primers with the Qiagen OneStep RT-PCR kit, and this first round was followed by a second-round multiplex PCR, then size selection and purification. TCRdb applied fastp at Q25 and MiXCR to the public reads, then kept only in-frame beta chains. Every distinct CDR3 protein forms one entry, paired with its most common genes and DNA. The table for this sample lists 200,000 to 250,000 distinct CDR3 sequences; around 50% of them were counted only once. Clones ranked in the top ten supply more than 45% of the sample. The source material was peripheral blood. The source of these receptors is an adult man with Graves' ophthalmopathy.

J is TRBJ2-5 and V is TRBV29-1, with 11 bases that match TRBD1. J lost 11 bases, V lost 7 bases, and 9 bases had no gene match. Germline V gives CDR1 SQVTM, CDR2 ANQGSEA. The CDR3 length is 12 residues. The CDR3 sequence is CSGGQGADKQYF. CDR3 in DNA: TGCAGCGGCGGACAGGGGGCTGACAAGCAGTACTTC. The complete variable domain, with remaining parts taken from reference TRBV29-1 and TRBJ2-5, reads SAVISQKPSRDICQRGTSLTIQCQVDSQVTMMFWYRQQPGQSLTLIATANQGSEATYESGFVIDKFPISRPNLTFSTLTVSNMSPEDSSIYLCSGGQGADKQYFGPGTRLLVL.

This chain links TRBV6-2 or TRBV6-3 with TRBJ1-6; 7 bases are a match to TRBD1. The V gene end was trimmed by 5 bases and the J gene end by 0 bases; junction bases not matched to a gene: 4. The CDR3 spans 16 residues. CDR1 and CDR2 (germline): MNHEY, SVGEGT. CDR3 coding DNA: TGTGCCAGCAGTGCACCAGGGGGCTCCTATAATTCACCCCTCCACTTT. Protein sequence: CASSAPGGSYNSPLHF.

This CDR3 reads CASSPHGQDYGYTF. The CDR3 DNA follows: TGTGCCAGCAGTCCGCACGGACAGGACTATGGCTACACCTTC. The chain joins TRBV6-5 to TRBJ1-2, with TRBD1 matching over 7 bases. This CDR3 is 14 amino acids long. Looked up from germline, CDR1 is MNHEY and CDR2 is SVGAGI. The trim removed 5 bases at V and 3 bases at J, leaving 6 bases unmatched.

The chain employs TRBV19 and TRBJ2-7; 8 bases match TRBD2. This CDR3 is 12 amino acids long. V trimming: 9 bases; J trimming: 4 bases; junction bases outside the gene matches: 5. Germline loops: CDR1 LNHDA, CDR2 SQIVND (reference sequence). The chain's CDR3 is CASSGGIYEQYF. The CDR3 DNA reads as TGTGCCAGCAGCGGGGGTATTTACGAGCAGTACTTC. Complete variable domain (other parts from reference TRBV19 and TRBJ2-7): DGGITQSPKYLFRKEGQNVTLSCEQNLNHDAMYWYRQDPGQGLRLIYYSQIVNDFQKGDIAEGYSVSREKKESFPLTVTSAQKNPTAFYLCASSGGIYEQYFGPGTRLTVT.

This clonotype was counted only a few times. A read error may account for a junction end that differs from germline. V gene TRBV10-3 combines with J gene TRBJ2-7, with D unclear. CDR3 size: 13 residues. Germline V gene lookup returns CDR1 ENHRY and CDR2 SYGVKD. In DNA form, the CDR3 reads TGTGCCAGCAGTTTGGCACAAGCCTACGAGCAGTACTTC. It codes for CASSLAQAYEQYF.

The chain is built from TRBV12-5 and TRBJ1-1; tentatively, D is TRBD1 (6 bases). V was cut by 2 bases and J by 6 bases, with 10 bases left in between. There are 13 residues in the CDR3. Germline V gene data show CDR1 as LGHNT and CDR2 as FRNRAP. CDR3 sequence: CASGLRGAAEAFF. In DNA form, the CDR3 reads TGTGCTAGTGGTTTGAGGGGGGCGGCTGAAGCTTTCTTT.

The chain carries TRBV2 and TRBJ2-7, with TRBD1 matching over 7 bases. There are 12 residues in the CDR3. After removal of 6 bases from V and 7 bases from J, the junction contained 6 bases not matched to a gene. Germline loops: CDR1 SNHLY, CDR2 FYNNEI. The CDR3 is CASRGQLGEQYF. The CDR3 coding sequence is TGTGCCAGCAGGGGACAGTTGGGAGAGCAGTACTTC.

The rearrangement joins TRBV12-3 or TRBV12-4 to TRBJ1-4, with 8 bases that match TRBD1. Trimming took 2 bases from V and 1 from J; bases not matched to a gene: 3. This CDR3 comprises 16 residues. CDR3 residues: CASSLSRGRTNEKLFF. CDR3 bases: TGTGCCAGCAGTTTAAGCAGGGGGCGAACTAATGAAAAACTGTTTTTT.

CDR3 amino acids: CASSQDFPWHEQYF. The CDR3 DNA reads as TGTGCCAGCAGCCAAGATTTTCCGTGGCACGAGCAGTACTTC. This sequence joins TRBV14 and TRBJ2-7; D gene ambiguous. The CDR3 loop spans 14 amino acids. V dropped 0 bases and J dropped 5 bases, with 11 bases sitting between them. In germline, CDR1 is SGHDN, CDR2 FVKESK.

Regarding this clonotype: The CDR3 ends on some other residue instead of the conserved phenylalanine or tryptophan, so this is likely a read error. V is TRBV6-5 and J is TRBJ1-2; D gene ambiguous. This CDR3 comprises 11 residues. From germline, CDR1 is MNHEY and CDR2 SVGAGI. V lost 2 bases to trimming and J lost 6 bases, with 4 bases between them. The CDR3 region has the DNA TGTGCCAGCAGTTACGGAGATGGCTACACCCTC. Protein: CASSYGDGYTL.

The chain couples TRBV6-5 to TRBJ2-5, with D perhaps matching TRBD1 (6 bases). The CDR3 has 14 residues. The germline V gene encodes CDR1 MNHEY and CDR2 SVGAGI. Trimming removed 5 bases at V and 1 base at J, with 11 bases between. This chain's CDR3 is CASSRRGSQETQYF. In nucleotides, the CDR3 is TGTGCCAGCAGTCGCAGGGGCAGCCAAGAGACCCAGTACTTC.

Worth noting for this clonotype: The junction shows a germline mismatch at one end, possibly a read error. The rearrangement joins TRBV13 to TRBJ1-4; 7 positions agree with TRBD1. CDR3 length: 15 residues. In germline, CDR1 is PRHDT, CDR2 FYEKMQ (reference sequence). The CDR3 DNA reads TGCGCCAGCAGCCAAGATCCAGGGGGGGGAGAAAAACTGTTTTTT. The encoded protein is CASSQDPGGGEKLFF.

V gene TRBV12-3 or TRBV12-4 combines with J gene TRBJ1-2, with 7 nucleotides matching TRBD1. V dropped 6 bases and J dropped 4; count of bases not matched to a gene: 5. This CDR3 has 13 residues. The CDR3 DNA follows: TGTGCCAGCAGGGGGACAGCTTCCTATGGCTACACCTTC. Amino acids: CASRGTASYGYTF.

The CDR3 DNA reads TGCAGCCCCGGACAACCTATCTATGGCTACACCTTC. Protein sequence: CSPGQPIYGYTF. The V call is TRBV29-1, the J call TRBJ1-2, with a weak D call TRBD1 (5 bases). The V gene lost 8 bases and the J gene lost 4 bases, with 14 bases spanning the gap. From germline, CDR1 is SQVTM and CDR2 ANQGSEA. The CDR3 extends over 12 amino acids.

This clonotype turned up a few times. The DNA of the CDR3 is TGTGCCAGCAGCCAAGGGCCGAACGAGCAGTACTTC. This codes for CASSQGPNEQYF. The chain uses TRBV5-8 and TRBJ2-7, with D unresolved. V lost 4 bases to trimming and J lost 5 bases, with 10 bases between them. CDR3 length: 12 amino acids. CDR1 SGHTS and CDR2 YDEGEE come from the germline V gene.

This sequence joins TRBV19 and TRBJ1-5; D not certain. CDR3 length equals 17 residues. From germline, CDR1 is LNHDA and CDR2 SQIVND (reference sequence). With 3 bases removed from V and 2 bases from J, the gap between germline ends came to 17 bases. The CDR3, as DNA: TGTGCCAGTAGTATCCAATTGCGGGGAGAACGCAATCAGCCCCAGCATTTT. Amino acids: CASSIQLRGERNQPQHF.

This rearrangement joins TRBV10-2 to TRBJ1-5; maybe TRBD1 (5 bases). Deletions cut 4 bases from V and 4 bases from J, with 8 bases between. Germline V gene data show CDR1 as WSHSY and CDR2 as SAAADI. The CDR3 consists of 13 residues. CDR3 bases: TGCGCCAGCAGTGGACAGATAAATCAGCCCCAGCATTTT. Amino acid sequence: CASSGQINQPQHF.

The chain uses TRBV9 and TRBJ2-3; D is unresolved. The CDR3 is made up of 15 amino acids. Trimming left V 0 bases short and J 3 bases short, with 11 bases between. CDR1 is SGDLS and CDR2 is YYNGEE in the germline V gene. The CDR3 DNA reads TGTGCCAGCAGCGTAGCCTTGAAGCCGACAGATACGCAGTATTTT. This translates into CASSVALKPTDTQYF.

The chain joins TRBV25-1 to TRBJ1-2; a possible D gene is TRBD1 (5 bases). Germline V CDR1 and CDR2: MGHDK, SYGVNS. V was pared by 1 base and J by 7 bases, with 16 bases between. The CDR3 is 15 amino acids. The CDR3 sequence is CASSESGAGRGGYTF. CDR3 DNA sequence: TGTGCCAGCAGTGAATCTGGGGCAGGGAGAGGTGGCTACACCTTC.

This clonotype was detected a few times. The chain couples TRBV25-1 to TRBJ2-2; 8 nucleotides match TRBD2. CDR1 and CDR2 (germline): MGHDK, SYGVNS. The CDR3 spans 15 residues. Germline trimming cut 4 bases from V and 4 bases from J; bases unmatched to any gene: 5. The CDR3 coding sequence is TGTGCCAGCAGTGGTCGGGGGGGCGGCACCGGGGAGCTGTTTTTT. Translating it yields CASSGRGGGTGELFF.

This clonotype appeared a few times. The V and J genes are TRBV7-3 and TRBJ2-5; D gene unclear. CDR3 length equals 13 residues. V was trimmed by 5 bases and J by 2 bases, leaving 9 bases between them. In germline, CDR1 is SGHTA, CDR2 FQGTGA. CDR3 nucleotide sequence: TGTGCCAGCAGCCGAGTGGTTCAAGAGACCCAGTACTTC. This gives the protein CASSRVVQETQYF.

This clonotype has at least ten counts. The gene calls are TRBV7-9 and TRBJ1-1; no definite D call. This CDR3 is 15 amino acids long. CDR1 and CDR2 from the germline V gene are SEHNR and FQNEAQ (reference sequence). Trimming took 6 bases from V and 3 from J, leaving 17 bases between them. The CDR3, as DNA: TGTGCCAGCAGGCCTCTAGTCTGGGAGGACACTGAAGCTTTCTTT. Its translation is CASRPLVWEDTEAFF.

This clonotype was seen a handful of times. The rearrangement joins TRBV9 to TRBJ1-3; no definite D call. The V and J ends lost 4 bases and 0 bases respectively, with 11 bases between them. From germline, CDR1 is SGDLS and CDR2 YYNGEE. The length of the CDR3 is 15 residues. CDR3: CASSPTSGSGNTIYF. CDR3 nucleotide sequence: TGTGCCAGCAGCCCCACTTCTGGCTCTGGAAACACCATATATTTT.

This clonotype appeared a few times. The V gene is TRBV7-8, the J gene TRBJ2-7, with D uncertain. Germline values: CDR1 SGHVS, CDR2 FQNEAQ. V lost 2 bases and J 5 bases, leaving 19 bases between the germline ends. The CDR3 loop spans 16 amino acids. The CDR3 nucleotides are TGTGCCAGCAGCTTAACAACCCCCCACCAAGGCAACGAGCAGTACTTC. It yields the protein CASSLTTPHQGNEQYF. Together with reference TRBV7-8 and TRBJ2-7, the CDR3 gives the full variable domain: GAGVSQSPRYKVAKRGQDVALRCDPISGHVSLFWYQQALGQGPEFLTYFQNEAQLDKSGLPSDRFFAERPEGSVSTLKIQRTQQEDSAVYLCASSLTTPHQGNEQYFGPGTRLTVT.

This clonotype was seen more than once but under ten times. This sequence joins TRBV5-1 and TRBJ1-2; 12 nucleotides match TRBD1. The CDR3 runs 15 residues. Germline-derived CDR1 and CDR2 are SGHRS and YFSETQ. V lost 4 bases to trimming and J lost 7 bases; unmatched junction nucleotides: 8. CDR3 DNA: TGCGCCAGCAGCCCAGGGACAGGGGGCGAGAGTGGCTACACCTTC. Amino acid sequence: CASSPGTGGESGYTF.

This clonotype was seen a handful of times. The rearrangement joins TRBV5-1 to TRBJ2-7, with 8 bases lining up with TRBD1. The V segment lost 5 bases and the J segment 7 bases; nucleotides outside the gene matches: 11. The germline gives CDR1 SGHRS, CDR2 YFSETQ. CDR3 length: 14 amino acids. CDR3: CASSSGQGLVEQYF. The CDR3, as DNA: TGCGCCAGCAGTTCCGGACAGGGATTAGTAGAGCAGTACTTC.

This clonotype was observed a handful of times. J is TRBJ1-5 and V is TRBV19; D not resolved. In germline, CDR1 is LNHDA, CDR2 SQIVND (reference sequence). The CDR3 runs 15 residues. V lost 4 bases and J 0 bases, leaving 10 bases between the germline ends. Written as DNA, the CDR3 is TGTGCCAGTAGTAGAGCGTTCATTAGCAATCAGCCCCAGCATTTT. It translates to CASSRAFISNQPQHF.

The chain recombines TRBV25-1 with TRBJ1-1; D unclear. This CDR3 is built from 14 residues. V was trimmed by 1 base and J by 4 bases, leaving 10 bases between them. The germline gives CDR1 MGHDK, CDR2 SYGVNS. CDR3 region: CASSELAPPTEAFF. The CDR3 nucleotides are TGTGCCAGCAGTGAATTAGCCCCCCCCACTGAAGCTTTCTTT.